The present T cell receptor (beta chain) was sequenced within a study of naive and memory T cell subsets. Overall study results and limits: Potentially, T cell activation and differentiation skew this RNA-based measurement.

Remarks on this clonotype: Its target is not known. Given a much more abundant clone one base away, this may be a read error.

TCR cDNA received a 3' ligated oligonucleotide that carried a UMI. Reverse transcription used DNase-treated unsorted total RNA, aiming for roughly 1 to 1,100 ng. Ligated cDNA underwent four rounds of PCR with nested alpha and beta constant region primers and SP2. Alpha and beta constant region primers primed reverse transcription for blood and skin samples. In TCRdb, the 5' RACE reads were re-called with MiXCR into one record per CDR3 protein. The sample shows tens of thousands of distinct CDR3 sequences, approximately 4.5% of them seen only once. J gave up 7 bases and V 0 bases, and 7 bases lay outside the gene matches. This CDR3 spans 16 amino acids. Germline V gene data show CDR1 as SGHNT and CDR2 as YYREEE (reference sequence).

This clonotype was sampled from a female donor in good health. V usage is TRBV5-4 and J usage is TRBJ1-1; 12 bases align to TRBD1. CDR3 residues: CASSLGWDRGRGEAFF. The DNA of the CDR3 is TGTGCCAGCAGCTTGGGCTGGGACAGGGGGCGGGGTGAAGCTTTCTTT.